This note documents a single TCR beta chain sequence. V was shortened by 1 base and J by 4 bases, with 5 bases between the two germline ends. Germline CDR1 and CDR2: LGHNA and YSLEER. This CDR3 spans 13 amino acids. The sample is drawn from a study of control samples from healthy donors and cancer patients. Method: immunoSEQ multiplex PCR; TCRdb's copy keeps in-frame clones and lacks some. The sample holds approximately 90,000 clones, about 84% seen once. This clonotype was sampled from a middle-aged woman in good health. Sequenced input: blood. This rearrangement joins TRBV4-3 to TRBJ2-1; unclear D gene. The CDR3 is CASSQGSYNEQFF. The DNA of the CDR3 is TGCGCCAGCAGCCAAGGGTCTTACAATGAGCAGTTCTTC.